This T cell receptor (beta chain) was found in a study of CD8+CD57+ T cells in acquired aplastic anemia. Study background: DNA per sorted CD4+ or CD8+ sample ranged about 0.17 to 27.4 ug, averaging approximately 3.1 ug.

Whole-study findings and limits: A set of about 28 CD8+ CDR3 sequences was shared between patients and controls, and these sequences appeared highly expressed in patients. Simpson's diversity of CD8+ cells was not significantly different in patients compared with controls.

Germline V gene lookup returns CDR1 DFQATT and CDR2 SNEGSKA (reference sequence). CDR3 length: 10 amino acids. V dropped 3 bases and J dropped 13 bases, with 12 bases sitting between them. For sequencing, patients were chosen who had shown expansion of CD8+CD57+ cells by flow cytometry. With no exception, the patients had severe acquired aplastic anemia. Profiling of TCR beta VDJ combinations and CDR3 sequences used genomic DNA as template. Each CDR3 protein gets one entry after TCRdb re-called the reads with MiXCR. The sample lists around 200,000 distinct CDR3 sequences; approximately 48% were seen once. On this clonotype itself: What it recognizes is unknown.

J is TRBJ2-5 and V is TRBV20-1; a possible D gene is TRBD1 (5 bases). The TCR originated in a human donor with aplastic anemia. Sequencing input: sorted CD4+, CD8+, or CD8+CD57+ T cells (not recorded which) from PBMCs. The CDR3 DNA reads as TGCAGTGCTAGCCGAGACAGTCCGTACTTC. Amino acid sequence: CSASRDSPYF.